These T cell receptor beta chains were read from a single sample in a study of blood T cell repertoires in COVID-19. Sequencing was performed with immunoSEQ multiplex PCR; in TCRdb, only in-frame clones are kept and a portion is missing. This table has 200,000 to 300,000 clones, around 90% appearing once. The sequencing sample was made of peripheral blood. These receptors originate from a human donor in a cohort sampled during active COVID-19. CDR3s include the opening cysteine and the closing phenylalanine or tryptophan. A D gene is named only where the DNA matches it firmly. For some rows the clone size is stated as once, few or many, or as a class when expanded; others skip it.

j_gene: TRBJ2-3
v_gene: TRBV4-2
abundance: .
d_gene: TRBD1
CDR3nt: TGTGCCAGCAGCCCGGGACAGGGGGAAACAGATACGCAGTATTTT
CDR3aa: CASSPGQGETDTQYF

j_gene: TRBJ1-5
v_gene: TRBV10-3
abundance: .
d_gene: TRBD1
CDR3nt: TGTGCCATCAGTGAAACCGGGACAGGGTATGAGGAGGGTTATCAGCCCCAGCATTTT
CDR3aa: CAISETGTGYEEGYQPQHF

j_gene: TRBJ2-5
v_gene: TRBV10-3
abundance: .
d_gene: .
CDR3nt: TGTGCCATCAATTCCCGTGACAACCAAGAGACCCAGTACTTC
CDR3aa: CAINSRDNQETQYF

j_gene: TRBJ1-2
v_gene: TRBV6-6
abundance: .
d_gene: TRBD1
CDR3nt: TGTGCCAGCAGTTACTCACCCCAGGGGGTCCCGACTGGCTACACCTTC
CDR3aa: CASSYSPQGVPTGYTF

j_gene: TRBJ1-3
v_gene: TRBV6-5
abundance: .
d_gene: .
CDR3nt: TGTGCCAGCAGTTACTCTAGGGGGAACACCATATATTTT
CDR3aa: CASSYSRGNTIYF

j_gene: TRBJ2-5
v_gene: TRBV4-3
abundance: .
d_gene: .
CDR3nt: TGCGCCAGCAGCCTTCTAGGCGGTGAGCTAGAGACCCAGTACTTC
CDR3aa: CASSLLGGELETQYF

j_gene: TRBJ2-3
v_gene: TRBV6-5
abundance: .
d_gene: .
CDR3nt: TGTGCCGCCACAGGGCGGGGCACAGATACGCAGTATTTT
CDR3aa: CAATGRGTDTQYF

j_gene: TRBJ2-1
v_gene: TRBV19
abundance: .
d_gene: .
CDR3nt: TGTGCCAGTAGTATCCCGGGGGTGTCCAATGAGCAGTTCTTC
CDR3aa: CASSIPGVSNEQFF

j_gene: TRBJ1-2
v_gene: TRBV19
abundance: .
d_gene: TRBD1
CDR3nt: TGTGCCAGTAGTAGGGGACAGGGGGCTGATGGCTACACCTTC
CDR3aa: CASSRGQGADGYTF

j_gene: TRBJ2-7
v_gene: TRBV19
abundance: .
d_gene: TRBD2
CDR3nt: TGTGCCAGTAGTTCCGGGACTAGCGCCCGCGAGCAGTACTTC
CDR3aa: CASSSGTSAREQYF

j_gene: TRBJ2-7
v_gene: TRBV9
abundance: few
d_gene: .
CDR3nt: TGTGCCAGCAGCCCCCGCCCCAGCTACGAGCAGTACTTC
CDR3aa: CASSPRPSYEQYF

j_gene: TRBJ2-7
v_gene: TRBV27
abundance: .
d_gene: TRBD2
CDR3nt: TGTGCCAGCAGTGCCACTCCCGGGACTACACCGTCCTACGAGCAGTACTTC
CDR3aa: CASSATPGTTPSYEQYF

j_gene: TRBJ1-1
v_gene: TRBV19
abundance: .
d_gene: TRBD1
CDR3nt: TGTGCCAGTAGTCTGGGGACAGGGCTAAAAGCTTTCTTT
CDR3aa: CASSLGTGLKAFF

j_gene: TRBJ2-7
v_gene: TRBV30
abundance: .
d_gene: .
CDR3nt: TGTGCCTGGAGTGTAGGAGGGACCTCCTACGAGCAGTACTTC
CDR3aa: CAWSVGGTSYEQYF

j_gene: TRBJ1-1
v_gene: TRBV7-8
abundance: .
d_gene: .
CDR3nt: TGTGCCAGCAGCCCCGGCGGGGCACGTCGGGCTTTCTTT
CDR3aa: CASSPGGARRAFF

j_gene: TRBJ2-1
v_gene: TRBV10-3
abundance: .
d_gene: TRBD2
CDR3nt: TGTGCCATCAGTGATTCTCCTCTAGCGGGAGACCACAATGAGCAGTTCTTC
CDR3aa: CAISDSPLAGDHNEQFF

j_gene: TRBJ1-6
v_gene: TRBV9
abundance: .
d_gene: TRBD1
CDR3nt: TGTGCCAGCAGCGAACAGGGGGCTAATTCACCCCTCCACTTT
CDR3aa: CASSEQGANSPLHF

j_gene: TRBJ2-5
v_gene: TRBV6-6
abundance: once
d_gene: TRBD2
CDR3nt: TGTGCCAGCAGTTATGGACTAGCGGACTCCCAGTACTTC
CDR3aa: CASSYGLADSQYF

j_gene: TRBJ1-2
v_gene: TRBV10-3
abundance: .
d_gene: TRBD1
CDR3nt: TGTGCCATCAGTGAAATAGGGACAGGCAAGCCAACCGACACCCCGTATGGCTACACCTTC
CDR3aa: CAISEIGTGKPTDTPYGYTF

j_gene: TRBJ1-1
v_gene: TRBV6-5
abundance: .
d_gene: .
CDR3nt: TGTGCCAGCACCGGTGACAGGTACACTGAAGCTTTCTTT
CDR3aa: CASTGDRYTEAFF

j_gene: TRBJ2-7
v_gene: TRBV7-2
abundance: .
d_gene: .
CDR3nt: TGTGCCAGCAGCTTATCGTCACACTACGAGCAGTACTTC
CDR3aa: CASSLSSHYEQYF

j_gene: TRBJ2-2
v_gene: TRBV6-2/TRBV6-3
abundance: .
d_gene: .
CDR3nt: TGTGCCAGCAGTTACCTGGGAGCCGGGGAGCTGTTTTTT
CDR3aa: CASSYLGAGELFF

j_gene: TRBJ1-5
v_gene: TRBV24-1
abundance: .
d_gene: .
CDR3nt: TGTGCCACCAGTGCCCCCCCCGGCACGGGAGGGGCGGGTCAGCCCCAGCATTTT
CDR3aa: CATSAPPGTGGAGQPQHF

j_gene: TRBJ1-5
v_gene: TRBV29-1
abundance: once
d_gene: .
CDR3nt: TGCAGCGTTCAACAGGATTATAGCAATCAGCCCCAGCATTTT
CDR3aa: CSVQQDYSNQPQHF

j_gene: TRBJ1-2
v_gene: TRBV2
abundance: .
d_gene: TRBD1
CDR3nt: TGTGCCAGCAGTGAGTTGGGACAGGGGGTGGGCTACACCTTC
CDR3aa: CASSELGQGVGYTF

j_gene: TRBJ1-1
v_gene: TRBV30
abundance: .
d_gene: .
CDR3nt: TGTGCCTGGAGTCCACAGAACACTGAAGCTTTCTTT
CDR3aa: CAWSPQNTEAFF

j_gene: TRBJ1-2
v_gene: TRBV28
abundance: .
d_gene: TRBD1
CDR3nt: TGTGCCAGCAGTTTACCAGGGGGCATTGACTATGGCTACACCTTC
CDR3aa: CASSLPGGIDYGYTF

j_gene: TRBJ1-5
v_gene: TRBV12-3/TRBV12-4
abundance: .
d_gene: .
CDR3nt: TGTGCCAGCAGTTTCGAGCTCAATCAGCCCCAGCATTTT
CDR3aa: CASSFELNQPQHF

j_gene: TRBJ1-1
v_gene: TRBV30
abundance: .
d_gene: .
CDR3nt: TGTGCCCAGAGGGCCCAGAAGAACACTGAAGCTTTCTTT
CDR3aa: CAQRAQKNTEAFF

j_gene: TRBJ2-7
v_gene: TRBV27
abundance: .
d_gene: .
CDR3nt: TGTGCCAGCAGTCTCTATCCGGGACTGAACTACGAGCAGTACTTC
CDR3aa: CASSLYPGLNYEQYF

j_gene: TRBJ1-2
v_gene: TRBV7-2
abundance: .
d_gene: TRBD1
CDR3nt: TGTGCCAGCAGCCCAGCAGGGACAGGGGAGGGCTACACCTTC
CDR3aa: CASSPAGTGEGYTF

j_gene: TRBJ1-2
v_gene: TRBV21-1
abundance: .
d_gene: .
CDR3nt: TGTGCCAGCAGCCTCGGGAGACGCCCTTGGGGCTACACCTTC
CDR3aa: CASSLGRRPWGYTF

j_gene: TRBJ2-5
v_gene: TRBV27
abundance: many
d_gene: TRBD2
CDR3nt: TGTGCCAGCACGGAGCGGGGCCCCCAAGAGACCCAGTACTTC
CDR3aa: CASTERGPQETQYF

j_gene: TRBJ2-7
v_gene: TRBV28
abundance: .
d_gene: TRBD2
CDR3nt: TGTGCCAGCAGCACCGGACTAGCCAACTCCTACGAGCAGTACTTC
CDR3aa: CASSTGLANSYEQYF

j_gene: TRBJ2-1
v_gene: TRBV19
abundance: .
d_gene: TRBD2
CDR3nt: TGTGCCAGTAGTAGCGATCCTCCGGGACTAGCGGGGACCAATGAGCAGTTCTTC
CDR3aa: CASSSDPPGLAGTNEQFF

j_gene: TRBJ1-1
v_gene: TRBV7-6
abundance: .
d_gene: .
CDR3nt: TGTGCCAGCAGCTTAGCGGGGGCCGGGAACACTGAAGCTTTCTTT
CDR3aa: CASSLAGAGNTEAFF

j_gene: TRBJ1-1
v_gene: TRBV7-9
abundance: .
d_gene: TRBD1
CDR3nt: TGTGCCAGCAGCTTAACAGGGGGCCCGAACACTGAAGCTTTCTTT
CDR3aa: CASSLTGGPNTEAFF

j_gene: TRBJ2-7
v_gene: TRBV5-1
abundance: once
d_gene: .
CDR3nt: TGCGCCAGCAGCTTGGGTCAGGGTGGCTCCTACGAGCAGTACTTC
CDR3aa: CASSLGQGGSYEQYF

j_gene: TRBJ2-7
v_gene: TRBV9
abundance: .
d_gene: TRBD2
CDR3nt: TGTGCCAGCAGCGCCTCGGGACTAGAGACTCGCGAGCAGTACTTC
CDR3aa: CASSASGLETREQYF

j_gene: TRBJ1-2
v_gene: TRBV5-1
abundance: few
d_gene: .
CDR3nt: TGCGCCAGCAGCTTGCGTGACAGCTATGGCTACACCTTC
CDR3aa: CASSLRDSYGYTF

j_gene: TRBJ1-5
v_gene: TRBV15
abundance: .
d_gene: .
CDR3nt: TGTGCCACCAGCACCCGGGTTGGGAATCAGCCCCAGCATTTT
CDR3aa: CATSTRVGNQPQHF

j_gene: TRBJ2-5
v_gene: TRBV29-1
abundance: .
d_gene: .
CDR3nt: TGCAGCACTTCCGAGGGCCGTCAGTACTTC
CDR3aa: CSTSEGRQYF

j_gene: TRBJ1-5
v_gene: TRBV6-2/TRBV6-3
abundance: .
d_gene: .
CDR3nt: TGTGCCAGCAGTTACTCGAGAATATTAGATCAGCCCCAGCATTTT
CDR3aa: CASSYSRILDQPQHF

j_gene: TRBJ1-1
v_gene: TRBV20-1
abundance: many
d_gene: .
CDR3nt: TGCAGTGCTGGTCGGGGAGCTGAAGCTTTCTTT
CDR3aa: CSAGRGAEAFF

j_gene: TRBJ2-1
v_gene: TRBV25-1
abundance: .
d_gene: TRBD1
CDR3nt: TGTGCCAGCACCCGGGACAGGGGCGGAATCTACAATGAGCAGTTCTTC
CDR3aa: CASTRDRGGIYNEQFF

j_gene: TRBJ2-7
v_gene: TRBV11-2
abundance: .
d_gene: .
CDR3nt: TGTGCCAGCAGCTCACGGGGTTACGAGCAGTACTTC
CDR3aa: CASSSRGYEQYF

j_gene: TRBJ2-1
v_gene: TRBV3-1/TRBV3-2
abundance: .
d_gene: .
CDR3nt: TGTGCCAGCAGCCCACGGTGGGGGGTTTCCTACAATGAGCAGTTCTTC
CDR3aa: CASSPRWGVSYNEQFF

j_gene: TRBJ2-7
v_gene: TRBV30
abundance: .
d_gene: TRBD1
CDR3nt: TGTGCCTGGAGCGGGACAGAAAACTACGAGCAGTACTTC
CDR3aa: CAWSGTENYEQYF

j_gene: TRBJ2-1
v_gene: TRBV27
abundance: .
d_gene: TRBD2
CDR3nt: TGTGCCAGCAGACTAGCGGGGACTAATGAGCAGTTCTTC
CDR3aa: CASRLAGTNEQFF

j_gene: TRBJ1-1
v_gene: TRBV29-1
abundance: .
d_gene: TRBD1
CDR3nt: TGCAGCGACCGACAGGGGAGTACTGAAGCTTTCTTT
CDR3aa: CSDRQGSTEAFF

j_gene: TRBJ1-5
v_gene: TRBV10-3
abundance: .
d_gene: .
CDR3nt: TGTGCCACAAGGGGAAGGGACAATCAGCCCCAGCATTTT
CDR3aa: CATRGRDNQPQHF

j_gene: TRBJ2-6
v_gene: TRBV28
abundance: .
d_gene: TRBD1
CDR3nt: TGTGCCAGCGGAGGAACAGGGGGCCTGAGGTCTGGGGCCAACGTCCTGACTTTC
CDR3aa: CASGGTGGLRSGANVLTF

j_gene: TRBJ1-2
v_gene: TRBV19
abundance: once
d_gene: .
CDR3nt: TGTGCCAGTAGTGACACAGGGATGTTACTTTCTGGCTATGGCTACACCTTC
CDR3aa: CASSDTGMLLSGYGYTF

j_gene: TRBJ1-3
v_gene: TRBV7-2
abundance: .
d_gene: TRBD1
CDR3nt: TGTGCCAGCAGCTTGTACAGGGGGCAAGCTGGAAACACCATATATTTT
CDR3aa: CASSLYRGQAGNTIYF

j_gene: TRBJ2-3
v_gene: TRBV11-3
abundance: .
d_gene: TRBD2
CDR3nt: TGTGCCAGCAGCAGCGGGGGGGTAGATACGCAGTATTTT
CDR3aa: CASSSGGVDTQYF

j_gene: TRBJ2-7
v_gene: TRBV28
abundance: once
d_gene: TRBD1
CDR3nt: TGTGCCAGCAGTTTCCGCGACAGGGGGCTGTACGAGCAGTACTTC
CDR3aa: CASSFRDRGLYEQYF

j_gene: TRBJ2-7
v_gene: TRBV7-9
abundance: .
d_gene: .
CDR3nt: TGTGCCAGCAGCTACGACCTCTCCAGCGACCCCTACGAGCAGTACTTC
CDR3aa: CASSYDLSSDPYEQYF

j_gene: TRBJ2-6
v_gene: TRBV5-4
abundance: .
d_gene: .
CDR3nt: TGTGCCAGCAGCCAGACGGGGATCCCTTGGAGTGGGGCCAACGTCCTGACTTTC
CDR3aa: CASSQTGIPWSGANVLTF

j_gene: TRBJ2-2
v_gene: TRBV6-5
abundance: .
d_gene: .
CDR3nt: TGTGCCAGCAGTTACTGGGCTTCCACCGGGGAGCTGTTTTTT
CDR3aa: CASSYWASTGELFF

j_gene: TRBJ1-1
v_gene: TRBV18
abundance: .
d_gene: .
CDR3nt: TGTGCCAGCTCACCAGCGACCCACCGGGACACTGAAGCTTTCTTT
CDR3aa: CASSPATHRDTEAFF